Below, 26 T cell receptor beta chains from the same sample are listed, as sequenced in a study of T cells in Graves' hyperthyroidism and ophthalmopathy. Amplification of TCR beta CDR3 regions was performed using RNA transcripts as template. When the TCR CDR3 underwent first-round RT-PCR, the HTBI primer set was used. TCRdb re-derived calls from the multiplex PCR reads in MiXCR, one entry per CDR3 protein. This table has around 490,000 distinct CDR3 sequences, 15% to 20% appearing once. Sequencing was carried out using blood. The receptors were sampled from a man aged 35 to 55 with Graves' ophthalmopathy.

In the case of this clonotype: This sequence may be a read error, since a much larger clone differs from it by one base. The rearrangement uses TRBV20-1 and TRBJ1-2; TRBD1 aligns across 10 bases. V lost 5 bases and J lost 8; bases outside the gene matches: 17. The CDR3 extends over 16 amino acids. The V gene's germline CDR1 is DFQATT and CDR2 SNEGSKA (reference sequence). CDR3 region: CSAGSRRDRGFQGYTF. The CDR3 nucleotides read TGCAGTGCTGGATCTCGCCGGGACAGGGGATTTCAGGGCTACACCTTC.

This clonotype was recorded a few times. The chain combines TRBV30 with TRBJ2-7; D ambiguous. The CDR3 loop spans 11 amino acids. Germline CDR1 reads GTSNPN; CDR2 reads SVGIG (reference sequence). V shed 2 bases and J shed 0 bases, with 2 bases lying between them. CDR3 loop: CAWSLSYEQYF. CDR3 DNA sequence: TGTGCCTGGAGTCTCTCCTACGAGCAGTACTTC.

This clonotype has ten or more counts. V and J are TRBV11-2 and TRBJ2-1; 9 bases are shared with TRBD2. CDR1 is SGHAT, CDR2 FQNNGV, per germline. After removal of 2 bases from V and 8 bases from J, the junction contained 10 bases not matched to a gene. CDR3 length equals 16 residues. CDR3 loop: CASSLLKRGAVDEQFF. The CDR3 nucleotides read TGTGCCAGCAGCTTATTGAAGCGGGGGGCCGTGGATGAGCAGTTCTTC.

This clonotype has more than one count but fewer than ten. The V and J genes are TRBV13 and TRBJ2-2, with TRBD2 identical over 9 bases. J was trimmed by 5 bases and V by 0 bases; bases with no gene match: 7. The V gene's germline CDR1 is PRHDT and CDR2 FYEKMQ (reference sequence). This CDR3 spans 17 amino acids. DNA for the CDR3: TGTGCCAGCAGCTTAGGGCTAGCGGGGCCCCGGACCGGGGAGCTGTTTTTT. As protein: CASSLGLAGPRTGELFF.

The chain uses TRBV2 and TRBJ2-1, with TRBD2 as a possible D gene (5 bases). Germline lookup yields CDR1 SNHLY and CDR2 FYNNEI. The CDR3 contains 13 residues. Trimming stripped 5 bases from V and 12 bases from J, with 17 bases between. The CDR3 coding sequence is TGTGCCAGCAGTCCCCCGGGCGGGTGGGGGCAGTTCTTC. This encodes CASSPPGGWGQFF.

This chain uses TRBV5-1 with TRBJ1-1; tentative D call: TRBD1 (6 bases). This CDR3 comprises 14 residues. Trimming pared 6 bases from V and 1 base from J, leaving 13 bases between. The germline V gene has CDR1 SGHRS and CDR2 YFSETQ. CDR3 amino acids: CASMGGYQNTEAFF. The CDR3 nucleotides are TGCGCCAGCATGGGGGGCTATCAGAACACTGAAGCTTTCTTT.

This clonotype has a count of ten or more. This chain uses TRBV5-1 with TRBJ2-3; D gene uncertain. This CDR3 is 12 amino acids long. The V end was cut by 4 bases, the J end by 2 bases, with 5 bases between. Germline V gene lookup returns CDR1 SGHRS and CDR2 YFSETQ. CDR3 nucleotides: TGCGCCAGCAGCCCACACACAGATACGCAGTATTTT. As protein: CASSPHTDTQYF.

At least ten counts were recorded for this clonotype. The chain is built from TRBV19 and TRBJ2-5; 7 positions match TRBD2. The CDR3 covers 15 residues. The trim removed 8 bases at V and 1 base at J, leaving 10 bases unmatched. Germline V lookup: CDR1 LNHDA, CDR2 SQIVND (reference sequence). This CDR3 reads CASSFSGTAQETQYF. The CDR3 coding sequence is TGTGCCAGTTCCTTCAGCGGGACTGCCCAAGAGACCCAGTACTTC.

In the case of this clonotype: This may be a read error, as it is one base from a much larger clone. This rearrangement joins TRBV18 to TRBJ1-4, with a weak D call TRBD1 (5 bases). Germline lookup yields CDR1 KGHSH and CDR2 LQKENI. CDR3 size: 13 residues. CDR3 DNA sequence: TGTACCAGCTCACCAGGGTTCGGGGAAAAACTGTTTTTT. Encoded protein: CTSSPGFGEKLFF. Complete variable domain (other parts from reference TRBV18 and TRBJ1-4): NAGVMQNPRHLVRRRGQEARLRCSPMKGHSHVYWYRQLPEEGLKFMVYLQKENIIDESGMPKERFSAEFPKEGPSILRIQQVVRGDSAAYFCTSSPGFGEKLFFGSGTQLSVL.

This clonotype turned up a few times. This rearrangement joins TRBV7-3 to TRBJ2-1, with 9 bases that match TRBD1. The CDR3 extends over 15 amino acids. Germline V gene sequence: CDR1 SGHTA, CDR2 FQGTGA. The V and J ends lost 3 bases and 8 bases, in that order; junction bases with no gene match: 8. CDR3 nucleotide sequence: TGTGCCAGCAGCTTCACAGGGGGCCCGGCCTATGAGCAGTTCTTC. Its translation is CASSFTGGPAYEQFF.

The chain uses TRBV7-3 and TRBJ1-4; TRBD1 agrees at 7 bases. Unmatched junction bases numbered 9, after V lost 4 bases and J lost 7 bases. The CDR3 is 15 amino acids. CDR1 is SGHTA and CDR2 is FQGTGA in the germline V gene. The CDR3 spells CASSSGQAKGEKLFF. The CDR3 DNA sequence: TGTGCCAGCAGCTCCGGACAGGCTAAGGGTGAAAAACTGTTTTTT.

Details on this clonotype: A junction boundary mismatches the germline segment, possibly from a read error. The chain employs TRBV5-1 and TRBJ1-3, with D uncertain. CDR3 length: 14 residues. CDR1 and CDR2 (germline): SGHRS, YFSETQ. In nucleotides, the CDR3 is TGCGCCAGCAGCTTTTCGGGGAACGGAAACGCCATATATTTT. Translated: CASSFSGNGNAIYF.

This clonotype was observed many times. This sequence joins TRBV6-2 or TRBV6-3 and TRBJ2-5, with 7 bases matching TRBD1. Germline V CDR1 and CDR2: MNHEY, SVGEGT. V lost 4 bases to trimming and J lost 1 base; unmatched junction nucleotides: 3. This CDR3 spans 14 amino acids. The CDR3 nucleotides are TGTGCCAGCAGTTCATACAGGGGCCAAGAGACCCAGTACTTC. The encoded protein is CASSSYRGQETQYF.

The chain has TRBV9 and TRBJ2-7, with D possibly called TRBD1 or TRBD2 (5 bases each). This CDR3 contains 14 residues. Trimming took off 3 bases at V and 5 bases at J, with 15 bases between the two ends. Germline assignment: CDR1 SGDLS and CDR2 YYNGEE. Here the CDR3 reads CASSAERDLNEQYF. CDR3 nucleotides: TGTGCCAGCAGCGCCGAAAGGGACCTAAACGAGCAGTACTTC. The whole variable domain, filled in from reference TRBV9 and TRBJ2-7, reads DSGVTQTPKHLITATGQRVTLRCSPRSGDLSVYWYQQSLDQGLQFLIQYYNGEERAKGNILERFSAQQFPDLHSELNLSSLELGDSALYFCASSAERDLNEQYFGPGTRLTVT.

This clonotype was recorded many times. The CDR3 coding sequence is TGTGCCAGCAGCCAAGTAGGGGGCGCGGATGAGCAGTTCTTC. As protein: CASSQVGGADEQFF. The rearrangement links TRBV3-1 to TRBJ2-1; TRBD1 aligns across 7 bases. CDR1 LGHDT and CDR2 YNNKEL come from the germline V gene (reference sequence). The CDR3 contains 14 residues. The V segment lost 1 base and the J segment 8 bases; nucleotides outside the gene matches: 5.

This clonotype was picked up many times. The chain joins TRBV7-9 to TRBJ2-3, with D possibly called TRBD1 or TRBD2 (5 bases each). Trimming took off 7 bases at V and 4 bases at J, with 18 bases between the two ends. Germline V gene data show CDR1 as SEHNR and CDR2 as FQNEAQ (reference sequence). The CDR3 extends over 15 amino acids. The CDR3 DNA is TGTGCCAGCAACCCAAGAGGGGAGAGGTCAGATACGCAGTATTTT. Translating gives CASNPRGERSDTQYF.

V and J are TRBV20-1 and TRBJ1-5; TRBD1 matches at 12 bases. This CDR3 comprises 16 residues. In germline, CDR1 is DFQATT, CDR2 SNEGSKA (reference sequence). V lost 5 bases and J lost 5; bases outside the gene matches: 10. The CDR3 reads CSALIYRDRGHQPQHF. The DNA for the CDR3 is TGCAGTGCTCTTATATACCGGGACAGGGGGCATCAGCCCCAGCATTTT.

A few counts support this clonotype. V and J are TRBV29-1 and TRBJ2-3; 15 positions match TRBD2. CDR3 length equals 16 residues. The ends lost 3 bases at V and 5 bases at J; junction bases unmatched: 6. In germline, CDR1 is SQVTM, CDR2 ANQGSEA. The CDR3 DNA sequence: TGCAGCGTTGATTGGACTAGCGGGAGGGATGGAGATACGCAGTATTTT. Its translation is CSVDWTSGRDGDTQYF.

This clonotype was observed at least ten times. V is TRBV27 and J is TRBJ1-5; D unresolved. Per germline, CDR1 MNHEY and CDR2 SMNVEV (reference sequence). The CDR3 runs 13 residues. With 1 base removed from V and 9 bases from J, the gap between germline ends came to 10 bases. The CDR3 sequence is CASSLWGGRPQHF. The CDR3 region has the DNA TGTGCCAGCAGTTTATGGGGAGGAAGGCCCCAGCATTTT.

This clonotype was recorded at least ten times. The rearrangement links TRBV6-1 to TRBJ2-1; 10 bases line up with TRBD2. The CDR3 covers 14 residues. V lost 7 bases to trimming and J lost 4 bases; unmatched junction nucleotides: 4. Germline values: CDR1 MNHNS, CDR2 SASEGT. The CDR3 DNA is TGTGCCAGCAACCCTAGCGGGGGTTACAATGAGCAGTTCTTC. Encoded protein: CASNPSGGYNEQFF.

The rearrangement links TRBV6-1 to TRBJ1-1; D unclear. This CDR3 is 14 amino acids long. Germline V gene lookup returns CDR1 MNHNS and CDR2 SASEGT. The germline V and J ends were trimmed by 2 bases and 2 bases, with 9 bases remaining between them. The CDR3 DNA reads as TGTGCCAGCAGTGAAAGTGGGAGAAACACTGAAGCTTTCTTT. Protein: CASSESGRNTEAFF.

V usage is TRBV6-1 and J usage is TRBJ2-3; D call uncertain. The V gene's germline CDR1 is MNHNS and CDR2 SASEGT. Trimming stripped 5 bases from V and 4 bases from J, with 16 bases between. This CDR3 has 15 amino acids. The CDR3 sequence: CASSQNVLGADTQYF. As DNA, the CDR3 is TGTGCCAGCAGTCAGAACGTTTTGGGCGCAGATACGCAGTATTTT.

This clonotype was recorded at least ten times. The CDR3, as DNA: TGCAGTGCTAGCAGGGGGGTAGATACGCAGTATTTT. This encodes CSASRGVDTQYF. The chain uses TRBV20-1 and TRBJ2-3; TRBD1 is a possible D gene (7 bases). CDR3 length: 12 amino acids. Germline V gene lookup returns CDR1 DFQATT and CDR2 SNEGSKA (reference sequence). Trimming pared 3 bases from V and 5 bases from J, leaving 9 bases between.

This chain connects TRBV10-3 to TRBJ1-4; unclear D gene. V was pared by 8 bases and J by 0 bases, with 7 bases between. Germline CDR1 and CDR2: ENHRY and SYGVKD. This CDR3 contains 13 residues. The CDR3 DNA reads TGTGCCATCGGGAAAGCAACTAATGAAAAACTGTTTTTT. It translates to CAIGKATNEKLFF.

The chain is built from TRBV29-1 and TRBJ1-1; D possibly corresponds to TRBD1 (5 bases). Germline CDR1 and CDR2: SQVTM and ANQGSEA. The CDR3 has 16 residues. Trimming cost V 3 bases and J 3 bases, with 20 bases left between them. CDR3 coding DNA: TGCAGCGTTGATAGGGCAGGGCAAGGGTCGTACACTGAAGCTTTCTTT. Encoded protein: CSVDRAGQGSYTEAFF. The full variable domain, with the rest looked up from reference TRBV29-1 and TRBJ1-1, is SAVISQKPSRDICQRGTSLTIQCQVDSQVTMMFWYRQQPGQSLTLIATANQGSEATYESGFVIDKFPISRPNLTFSTLTVSNMSPEDSSIYLCSVDRAGQGSYTEAFFGQGTRLTVV.

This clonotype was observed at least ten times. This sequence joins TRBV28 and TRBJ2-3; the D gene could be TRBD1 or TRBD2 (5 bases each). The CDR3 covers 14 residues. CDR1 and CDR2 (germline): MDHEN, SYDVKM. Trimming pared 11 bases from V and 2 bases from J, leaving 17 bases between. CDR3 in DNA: TGTGCCTGGCGACCCGGGACCTCCACAGATACGCAGTATTTT. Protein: CAWRPGTSTDTQYF.